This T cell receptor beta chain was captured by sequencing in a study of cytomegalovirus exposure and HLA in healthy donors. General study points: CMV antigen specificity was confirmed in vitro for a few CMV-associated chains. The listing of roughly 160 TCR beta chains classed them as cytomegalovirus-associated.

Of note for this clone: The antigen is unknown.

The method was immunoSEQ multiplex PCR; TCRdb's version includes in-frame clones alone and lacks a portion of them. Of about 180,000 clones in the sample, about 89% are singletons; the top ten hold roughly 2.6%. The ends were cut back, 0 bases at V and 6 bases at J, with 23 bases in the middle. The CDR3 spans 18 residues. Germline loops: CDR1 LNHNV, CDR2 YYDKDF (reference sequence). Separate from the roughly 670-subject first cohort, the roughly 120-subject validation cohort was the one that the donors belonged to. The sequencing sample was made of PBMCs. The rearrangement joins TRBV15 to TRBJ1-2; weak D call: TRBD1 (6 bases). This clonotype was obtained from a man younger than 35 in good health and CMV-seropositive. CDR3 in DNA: TGTGCCACCAGCAGAGAATGGCCACAGGGCGCTCCCGGGGATGGCTACACCTTC. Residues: CATSREWPQGAPGDGYTF.